Below are 20 T cell receptor beta chains sequenced from a single sample in a study of cytomegalovirus exposure and HLA in healthy donors. 60 Vbeta and 13 Jbeta primers were used in PCR. The table came from immunoSEQ multiplex PCR; TCRdb's copy has only in-frame clones and leaves some out. The profile shows about 190,000 clones, under 85% of them singletons. Source material: PBMCs. The receptor set was obtained from a woman younger than 30 in good health and CMV-seronegative.

The rearrangement links TRBV27 to TRBJ1-4; 8 bases agree with TRBD1. Trimming took 3 bases from V and 11 from J; bases not matched to a gene: 5. This CDR3 spans 13 amino acids. The V gene's germline CDR1 is MNHEY and CDR2 SMNVEV (reference sequence). CDR3 amino acids: CASSFDRGRKLFF. The CDR3 DNA reads TGTGCCAGCAGTTTCGACAGGGGTAGGAAACTGTTTTTT. Filled out from reference TRBV27 and TRBJ1-4, the complete variable domain reads EAQVTQNPRYLITVTGKKLTVTCSQNMNHEYMSWYRQDPGLGLRQIYYSMNVEVTDKGDVPEGYKVSRKEKRNFPLILESPSPNQTSLYFCASSFDRGRKLFFGSGTQLSVL.

The rearrangement links TRBV19 to TRBJ1-5, with D possibly matching TRBD1 (5 bases). V lost 4 bases, J lost 7 bases, and 14 bases lay in between. Per the germline V gene, CDR1 is LNHDA and CDR2 is SQIVND (reference sequence). The CDR3 runs to 14 residues. The CDR3 reads CASSRSSRGQPQHF. Written as DNA, the CDR3 is TGTGCCAGTAGTAGAAGTTCAAGGGGCCAGCCCCAGCATTTT. The complete variable domain, with remaining parts taken from reference TRBV19 and TRBJ1-5, reads DGGITQSPKYLFRKEGQNVTLSCEQNLNHDAMYWYRQDPGQGLRLIYYSQIVNDFQKGDIAEGYSVSREKKESFPLTVTSAQKNPTAFYLCASSRSSRGQPQHFGDGTRLSIL.

The V call is TRBV9, the J call TRBJ1-2; 8 bases match TRBD1. J was trimmed by 5 bases and V by 3 bases; bases with no gene match: 3. Germline V gene sequence: CDR1 SGDLS, CDR2 YYNGEE. The length of the CDR3 is 13 residues. The chain's CDR3 is CASSARTGYGYTF. DNA of the CDR3: TGTGCCAGCAGCGCCCGGACAGGGTATGGCTACACCTTC.

V usage is TRBV6-6 and J usage is TRBJ1-2; no definite D call. V gave up 6 bases and J gave up 8 bases, with 13 bases separating them. The CDR3 loop spans 12 amino acids. Germline values: CDR1 MNHNY, CDR2 SVGAGI (reference sequence). As DNA, the CDR3 is TGTGCCAGCAGGGCCCCCTCGAGGGGCTACACCTTC. It specifies CASRAPSRGYTF.

V and J are TRBV5-1 and TRBJ1-2; TRBD1 matches 8 bases. Germline trimming cut 4 bases from V and 6 bases from J; bases unmatched to any gene: 8. The CDR3 sequence is 14 residues long. CDR1 and CDR2 (germline): SGHRS, YFSETQ. The CDR3 sequence is CASSIEGQGDGYTF. CDR3 sequence (DNA): TGCGCCAGCAGCATCGAAGGACAGGGCGATGGCTACACCTTC.

A single count supports this clone. The V and J genes are TRBV7-8 and TRBJ1-4; D is perhaps TRBD1 (5 bases). The V end lost 11 bases, the J end lost 0 bases, and 22 bases lay between the germline ends. From germline, CDR1 is SGHVS and CDR2 FQNEAQ. The CDR3 has 17 residues. The DNA for the CDR3 is TGTGCCGGATCACAGAGCGCAGGGTCTCCAACTAATGAAAAACTGTTTTTT. Translation gives CAGSQSAGSPTNEKLFF.

This chain uses TRBV7-9 with TRBJ1-5; D gene uncertain. V lost 3 bases, J lost 4 bases, and 7 bases lay in between. Germline values: CDR1 SEHNR, CDR2 FQNEAQ (reference sequence). CDR3 length: 13 amino acids. CDR3 nucleotides: TGTGCCAGCAGCTTCGAGGGTAATCAGCCCCAGCATTTT. Translating it yields CASSFEGNQPQHF.

The chain recombines TRBV9 with TRBJ2-1; TRBD2 agrees at 10 bases. The CDR3 is made up of 16 amino acids. Trimming took 8 bases from V and 6 from J; bases not matched to a gene: 14. The germline V gene has CDR1 SGDLS and CDR2 YYNGEE. CDR3 in DNA: TGTGCCAGTAACGCCCCTATAGCGGGGGGTTCCAATGAGCAGTTCTTC. Translated: CASNAPIAGGSNEQFF.

The chain uses TRBV7-9 and TRBJ2-1; 11 bases agree with TRBD2. V shed 1 base and J 10 bases; nucleotides not matched to a gene: 6. There are 15 residues in the CDR3. Germline CDR1 and CDR2: SEHNR and FQNEAQ (reference sequence). CDR3 nucleotides: TGTGCCAGCAGCTTAGTACTAGCGGGGGCGCCGGAGCAGTTCTTC. Translating gives CASSLVLAGAPEQFF.

This rearrangement joins TRBV15 to TRBJ2-7; D call uncertain. Trimming removed 5 bases at V and 0 bases at J, with 14 bases between. The CDR3 runs to 15 residues. Germline lookup yields CDR1 LNHNV and CDR2 YYDKDF (reference sequence). The CDR3 protein is CATSGTVSLSYEQYF. The CDR3 DNA sequence: TGTGCCACCAGCGGTACCGTTTCACTCTCCTACGAGCAGTACTTC.

This clone was picked up a small number of times. The CDR3 protein is CASSLEGGYTF. CDR3 DNA: TGTGCCAGCAGCTTAGAGGGAGGCTACACCTTC. The chain couples TRBV5-6 to TRBJ1-2; D not resolved. The germline V and J ends were trimmed by 2 bases and 8 bases, with 7 bases remaining between them. This CDR3 spans 11 amino acids. Germline V gene lookup returns CDR1 SGHDT and CDR2 YYEEEE.

CDR3 sequence (DNA): TGCGCCAGCAGCTTGGGACAGGGGCCCGAAAAACTGTTTTTT. Its translation is CASSLGQGPEKLFF. V usage is TRBV5-1 and J usage is TRBJ1-4; 8 nucleotides agree with TRBD1. Germline CDR1 SGHRS, CDR2 YFSETQ. The CDR3 loop spans 14 amino acids. Trimming cost V 0 bases and J 8 bases; bases outside gene matches: 3.

The rearrangement joins TRBV28 to TRBJ2-3; TRBD2 aligns across 15 bases. The CDR3 spans 19 residues. Per the germline V gene, CDR1 is MDHEN and CDR2 is SYDVKM. V lost 4 bases to trimming and J lost 1 base; unmatched junction nucleotides: 9. CDR3 nucleotides: TGTGCCAGCAGTTCCCCCCGGACTAGCGGGAGGGCCCGCACAGATACGCAGTATTTT. Its protein product is CASSSPRTSGRARTDTQYF.

V usage is TRBV30 and J usage is TRBJ1-2; 7 positions match TRBD1. The CDR3 contains 15 residues. The germline gives CDR1 GTSNPN, CDR2 SVGIG (reference sequence). The junction had 11 bases not matched to a gene; V was cut back by 3 bases and J by 4 bases. The CDR3 here is CAWSQRATGLYGYTF. CDR3 coding DNA: TGTGCCTGGAGCCAACGGGCGACAGGGCTCTATGGCTACACCTTC.

This chain connects TRBV25-1 to TRBJ2-1; 7 nucleotides match TRBD1. CDR3 length: 12 residues. Germline values: CDR1 MGHDK, CDR2 SYGVNS. J was trimmed by 7 bases and V by 6 bases; bases with no gene match: 3. This CDR3 is CASRAGGNEQFF. For the CDR3, the DNA is TGTGCCAGCAGGGCAGGGGGTAATGAGCAGTTCTTC.

In its sample, this clone was seen a few times. The rearrangement joins TRBV7-9 to TRBJ1-1; 10 bases align to TRBD1. The CDR3 totals 12 residues. Looked up from germline, CDR1 is SEHNR and CDR2 is FQNEAQ (reference sequence). The ends lost 5 bases at V and 8 bases at J; junction bases unmatched: 2. The DNA of the CDR3 is TGTGCCAGCAGCCGGGACAGGGGCGAAGCTTTCTTT. Translated, it gives CASSRDRGEAFF.

V and J are TRBV28 and TRBJ2-7; maybe TRBD1 (6 bases). The CDR3 is 12 residues long. V was trimmed by 7 bases and J by 3 bases, leaving 10 bases between them. Germline CDR1 is MDHEN and CDR2 is SYDVKM. The CDR3 reads CASTGANYEQYF. In DNA, the CDR3 is TGTGCCAGCACAGGGGCAAACTACGAGCAGTACTTC.

The chain is built from TRBV9 and TRBJ1-1; TRBD1 matches at 9 bases. The germline V gene encodes CDR1 SGDLS and CDR2 YYNGEE. Trimming removed 3 bases from V and 5 bases from J; junction bases left unmatched: 5. The CDR3 has 14 amino acids. CDR3 in amino acids: CASSGYRGLTEAFF. The CDR3 region has the DNA TGTGCCAGCAGCGGTTACAGGGGGCTTACTGAAGCTTTCTTT. Together with reference TRBV9 and TRBJ1-1, the CDR3 gives the full variable domain: DSGVTQTPKHLITATGQRVTLRCSPRSGDLSVYWYQQSLDQGLQFLIQYYNGEERAKGNILERFSAQQFPDLHSELNLSSLELGDSALYFCASSGYRGLTEAFFGQGTRLTVV.

V and J are TRBV6-1 and TRBJ1-1, with D tentatively TRBD1 (6 bases). Germline V gene sequence: CDR1 MNHNS, CDR2 SASEGT. The CDR3 totals 13 residues. Trimming left V 7 bases short and J 5 bases short, with 14 bases between. The CDR3 spells CASKGGVGTEAFF. The CDR3 nucleotides read TGTGCCAGCAAAGGGGGAGTAGGTACTGAAGCTTTCTTT.

The chain employs TRBV2 and TRBJ2-7; TRBD1 is a possible D gene (6 bases). From germline, CDR1 is SNHLY and CDR2 FYNNEI. V lost 10 bases and J lost 3, with 13 bases in between. This CDR3 contains 12 residues. CDR3 sequence (DNA): TGTGCCACCCACGGACAGATCTACGAGCAGTACTTC. It is translated as CATHGQIYEQYF.